Listed below are T cell receptor beta chains from one sample, sequenced in a study of T-cell reconstitution after alpha-beta-depleted transplantation in children. TCRdb reprocessed the PCR reads with MiXCR, giving one entry per CDR3 protein. This sample has 500,000 to 750,000 distinct CDR3 sequences, with over 20% found just once. The sample was PBMCs, taken before TCRalphabeta/CD19-depleted stem cell transplant. Source of these receptors: a boy under two years old with Wiskott-Aldrich syndrome, due to receive a stem cell transplant. Both conserved end residues are part of each CDR3. D genes are given only for firm matches. Size values are once, few and many counts, or a class for expanded clones, and some rows have none.

cdr3_aa cdr3_nt clone_size v_call cdr3_length d_call j_call
CASSDTGGSLTPHF TGCGCCAGCAGCGACACCGGAGGGAGCCTCACCCCCCACTTT few TRBV5-1 14 NA TRBJ1-6
CASSQLLAGGYNEQFF TGTGCCAGCAGCCAACTACTAGCGGGAGGGTACAATGAGCAGTTCTTC NA TRBV3-1 16 TRBD2 TRBJ2-1
CASRSSENTEAFF TGTGCCAGCAGAAGCAGCGAGAACACTGAAGCTTTCTTT few TRBV12-3/TRBV12-4 13 NA TRBJ1-1
CASSIRLAGTIYEQYF TGTGCCAGCAGTATCAGACTAGCGGGGACGATCTACGAGCAGTACTTC NA TRBV28 16 TRBD2 TRBJ2-7
CASSQRLYTGELFF TGTGCCAGCAGCCAACGACTGTACACCGGGGAGCTGTTTTTT NA TRBV4-2 14 NA TRBJ2-2
CASSFEYNEQFF TGCGCCAGCAGCTTCGAATACAATGAGCAGTTCTTC few TRBV5-1 12 NA TRBJ2-1
CASSRSGSSTDTQYF TGTGCCAGCAGCCGTAGCGGGTCTAGCACAGATACGCAGTATTTT NA TRBV3-1 15 TRBD2 TRBJ2-3
CASSFVRDTEAFF TGTGCCAGCAGTTTCGTCAGGGACACTGAAGCTTTCTTT few TRBV12-3/TRBV12-4 13 NA TRBJ1-1
CSAREISTGGSIQYF TGCAGTGCTAGAGAAATTTCGACAGGGGGTAGCATTCAGTACTTC few TRBV20-1 15 TRBD1 TRBJ2-4
CSVERSYNEQFF TGCAGCGTTGAACGCTCCTACAATGAGCAGTTCTTC many TRBV29-1 12 NA TRBJ2-1
CASSYPSLSGANVLTF TGTGCCAGCAGTTACCCTTCTCTTTCTGGGGCCAACGTCCTGACTTTC NA TRBV6-5 16 NA TRBJ2-6
CASSFFQGGNTGELFF TGTGCCAGCAGTTTTTTCCAGGGGGGAAACACCGGGGAGCTGTTTTTT few TRBV12-3/TRBV12-4 16 NA TRBJ2-2
CASSQDRNNEQFF TGCGCCAGCAGCCAAGATCGTAACAATGAGCAGTTCTTC few TRBV4-1 13 NA TRBJ2-1
CASSWLADTGELFF TGTGCCAGCAGCTGGCTAGCGGACACCGGGGAGCTGTTTTTT NA TRBV7-9 14 TRBD2 TRBJ2-2
CAISETGSGNQPQHF TGTGCCATCAGTGAGACAGGGAGTGGGAATCAGCCCCAGCATTTT few TRBV10-3 15 NA TRBJ1-5
CASSQAKLRGRGQETQYF TGTGCCAGCAGCCAAGCGAAACTCAGGGGGCGCGGGCAAGAGACCCAGTACTTC few TRBV3-1 18 TRBD1 TRBJ2-5
CASSLALLAGGSYNEQFF TGTGCCAGCAGTTTAGCGCTTCTAGCGGGAGGCTCCTACAATGAGCAGTTCTTC once TRBV12-3/TRBV12-4 18 TRBD2 TRBJ2-1
CASSPVATKETQYF TGTGCCAGCTCACCAGTCGCGACCAAAGAGACCCAGTACTTC NA TRBV18 14 NA TRBJ2-5
CASPRGAIEETQYF TGCGCCAGCCCCCGGGGGGCCATTGAAGAGACCCAGTACTTC NA TRBV5-1 14 NA TRBJ2-5
CSARVTSSPYEQYF TGCAGTGCTAGAGTGACTAGCAGCCCCTACGAGCAGTACTTC few TRBV20-1 14 TRBD2 TRBJ2-7
CASSQDPVGPLFYEQYF TGTGCCAGCAGCCAAGATCCTGTGGGACCCCTTTTCTACGAGCAGTACTTC few TRBV3-1 17 NA TRBJ2-7
CASSVKNTGSGNQPQHF TGTGCCAGCAGTGTTAAAAACACAGGGTCCGGCAATCAGCCCCAGCATTTT NA TRBV12-3/TRBV12-4 17 NA TRBJ1-5
CASSLDAYTQYF TGTGCCAGCAGCTTAGATGCGTATACGCAGTATTTT NA TRBV11-2 12 NA TRBJ2-3
CASSLVWQGVETQYF TGTGCCAGCAGCTTGGTATGGCAGGGAGTAGAGACCCAGTACTTC NA TRBV5-5 15 NA TRBJ2-5
CASSFRGSQPQHF TGTGCCAGCAGTTTCAGGGGTAGTCAGCCCCAGCATTTT few TRBV27 13 NA TRBJ1-5
CASSPQDPNQPQHF TGTGCCAGCTCACCCCAGGATCCAAATCAGCCCCAGCATTTT many TRBV18 14 NA TRBJ1-5
CASSLEGGTGFYEQYF TGCGCCAGCAGCTTGGAGGGGGGGACAGGCTTCTACGAGCAGTACTTC few TRBV5-1 16 NA TRBJ2-7
CASSFIGLGIETQYF TGTGCCAGCAGTTTCATCGGACTAGGTATCGAGACCCAGTACTTC NA TRBV28 15 TRBD2 TRBJ2-5
CASSPGPNNQPQHF TGTGCCAGCAGCCCGGGACCGAACAATCAGCCCCAGCATTTT few TRBV11-2 14 NA TRBJ1-5
CASSPLAVSNTGELFF TGTGCCAGCAGTCCCCTGGCAGTTTCGAACACCGGGGAGCTGTTTTTT few TRBV27 16 NA TRBJ2-2
CASSLPTNHEQFF TGTGCCAGCAGCTTACCCACTAATCATGAGCAGTTCTTC few TRBV7-9 13 NA TRBJ2-1
CASSDLNEQYF TGTGCCAGCAGCGACCTGAACGAGCAGTACTTC NA TRBV25-1 11 NA TRBJ2-7
CASSLLSRFGVTTYEQYF TGTGCCAGCAGCTTACTTAGTCGGTTTGGGGTGACCACCTACGAGCAGTACTTC few TRBV11-2 18 NA TRBJ2-7
CASSLDGGGNVLTF TGCGCCAGCAGCTTGGACGGCGGGGGCAACGTCCTGACTTTC once TRBV5-1 14 TRBD2 TRBJ2-6
CAISRRGTEITDTQYF TGTGCCATCAGCCGGAGGGGGACCGAAATCACAGATACGCAGTATTTT NA TRBV10-3 16 NA TRBJ2-3
CASRPASGTDTQYF TGTGCCAGCAGACCGGCTAGCGGCACAGATACGCAGTATTTT once TRBV2 14 NA TRBJ2-3
CASSLEGIGQYF TGCGCCAGCAGCTTAGAGGGAATCGGGCAGTACTTC NA TRBV5-1 12 NA TRBJ2-7
CASSLGTQGTF TGTGCCAGCAGTTTAGGGACTCAGGGCACCTTC NA TRBV12-3/TRBV12-4 11 NA TRBJ1-2
CAATRVSGSTEAFF TGTGCCGCAACTAGGGTCTCCGGGAGCACTGAAGCTTTCTTT NA TRBV10-3 14 NA TRBJ1-1
CASSSGTRGEQYF TGTGCCAGCAGCTCCGGGACTAGGGGCGAGCAGTACTTC few TRBV9 13 TRBD2 TRBJ2-7
CASSWGQTSGRTGELFF TGCGCCAGCAGCTGGGGGCAGACTAGCGGGAGAACCGGGGAGCTGTTTTTT few TRBV5-1 17 TRBD2 TRBJ2-2
CRDQQGAGSDTQYF TGCAGGGACCAACAGGGGGCAGGATCAGATACGCAGTATTTT few TRBV20-1 14 TRBD1 TRBJ2-3
CASSFQRCLGTDTQYF TGTGCCAGCAGCTTTCAGCGGTGCCTCGGCACAGATACGCAGTATTTT few TRBV21-1 16 NA TRBJ2-3
CASSVGLAGVGDIQYF TGCGCCAGCAGCGTGGGACTAGCGGGAGTTGGAGACATTCAGTACTTC NA TRBV5-1 16 TRBD2 TRBJ2-4
CASSFRTGWGGYTF TGCGCCAGCAGCTTCCGGACAGGTTGGGGAGGCTACACCTTC NA TRBV5-1 14 TRBD1 TRBJ1-2
CTRGTFNQPQHF TGTACCCGGGGGACCTTCAATCAGCCCCAGCATTTT few TRBV28 12 NA TRBJ1-5
CASREIVQFF TGTGCCAGCAGAGAAATCGTGCAGTTCTTC NA TRBV6-1 10 NA TRBJ2-1
CASSIRQGTTDTQYF TGTGCCAGCAGCATCCGACAGGGAACCACAGATACGCAGTATTTT many TRBV7-8 15 TRBD1 TRBJ2-3
CASSFDSGRLEQFF TGCGCCAGCAGCTTTGATAGCGGGAGACTTGAGCAGTTCTTC NA TRBV5-1 14 TRBD2 TRBJ2-1
CSNGGCSTDTQYF TGCAGCAACGGGGGCTGTAGCACAGATACGCAGTATTTT NA TRBV29-1 13 NA TRBJ2-3
CASNRGVYEQYF TGTGCCAGCAACAGGGGGGTCTACGAGCAGTACTTC NA TRBV5-6 12 TRBD1 TRBJ2-7